A selection of T cell receptor beta chains follows, all from one sample in a study of control samples from healthy donors and cancer patients. Assay: immunoSEQ multiplex PCR; the TCRdb copy retains only in-frame clones and omits some. The table records about 78,000 clones, about 88% of them present only once. The sample consisted of blood. These receptor sequences come from a woman in her sixties or seventies in good health. The CDR3 runs from the conserved cysteine through the conserved F or W. D genes are given only for firm matches. The size field is filled for only some rows; it gives once, few, many or a size class.

D	V	size	length	J	DNA	CDR3
TRBD1	TRBV28	NA	15	TRBJ1-5	TGTGCCAGCAGTCCTGGGACAGTCGGCAATCAGCCCCAGCATTTT	CASSPGTVGNQPQHF
NA	TRBV7-6	NA	17	TRBJ2-5	TGTGCCAGCAGCTTCGGGTTAGGCAATGGGGGGCTGGAGACCCAGTACTTC	CASSFGLGNGGLETQYF
TRBD1	TRBV7-9	NA	16	TRBJ2-2	TGTGCCAGCAGCCCCAAGGACAGGGAAAACACCGGGGAGCTGTTTTTT	CASSPKDRENTGELFF
NA	TRBV2	NA	15	TRBJ1-5	TGTGCCAGCAGTGGAGAGGCTTATAGCAATCAGCCCCAGCATTTT	CASSGEAYSNQPQHF
NA	TRBV7-2	NA	16	TRBJ2-3	TGTGCCAGCAGCAAGGGTGGGGCATTGCGGACAGATACGCAGTATTTT	CASSKGGALRTDTQYF
NA	TRBV27	NA	16	TRBJ2-7	TGTGCCAGCAGTCCGAACCCCGGGAAGGCCTGGGGCGAGCAGTACTTC	CASSPNPGKAWGEQYF
NA	TRBV30	NA	15	TRBJ2-7	TGTGCCTGGAGTGTACTGGGGGGCATCGCCTACGAGCAGTACTTC	CAWSVLGGIAYEQYF
NA	TRBV4-3	NA	15	TRBJ2-6	TGCGCCAGCAGCCAAGATCGGGGTGGGGCCAACGTCCTGACTTTC	CASSQDRGGANVLTF
NA	TRBV5-4	NA	14	TRBJ1-2	TGTGCCAGCAGCCCCCGCGGGGGCGACTATGGCTACACCTTC	CASSPRGGDYGYTF
NA	TRBV9	NA	14	TRBJ1-1	TGTGCCAGCAGCGAGTTTAGTGTGAGGGCTGAAGCTTTCTTT	CASSEFSVRAEAFF
NA	TRBV6-1	NA	16	TRBJ1-1	TGTGCCAGCAGTGGGAACCTAAAACAATTGAACACTGAAGCTTTCTTT	CASSGNLKQLNTEAFF
NA	TRBV5-5	NA	16	TRBJ2-5	TGTGCCAGCAGCTTGGGAGATAGCACGGTACAAGAGACCCAGTACTTC	CASSLGDSTVQETQYF
NA	TRBV10-2	NA	12	TRBJ1-2	TGCGCCAGCAGTCAGGCCAACTATGGCTACACCTTC	CASSQANYGYTF
NA	TRBV7-6	NA	13	TRBJ1-1	TGTGCCAGCAGCCTAGGACAGTACACTGAAGCTTTCTTT	CASSLGQYTEAFF
NA	TRBV6-2/TRBV6-3	NA	16	TRBJ2-1	TGTGCCAGCAGCCCCCTCGGGAAGAGCTCCTACAATGAGCAGTTCTTC	CASSPLGKSSYNEQFF
TRBD1	TRBV18	NA	15	TRBJ1-2	TGTGCCAGCTCACCACCGGGACAGGGGGCTTATGGCTACACCTTC	CASSPPGQGAYGYTF
TRBD2	TRBV30	NA	15	TRBJ2-1	TGTGCCTGGAGTGTGACTAGCGGGGGAATCAATGAGCAGTTCTTC	CAWSVTSGGINEQFF
NA	TRBV2	NA	15	TRBJ1-5	TGTGCCAGCAGTGAAGTGTCAGGGAGCAGTCAGCCCCAGCATTTT	CASSEVSGSSQPQHF
NA	TRBV19	NA	17	TRBJ1-6	TGTGCCAGTAGTGGGCGCGGGGGAAGGTCCTATAATTCACCCCTCCACTTT	CASSGRGGRSYNSPLHF
TRBD2	TRBV7-9	once	18	TRBJ2-5	TGTGCCAGCAGCTTAGGTGTGGTTGCTAGCGGGAGTGGGGAGACCCAGTACTTC	CASSLGVVASGSGETQYF
TRBD1	TRBV18	NA	15	TRBJ1-5	TGTGCCAGCTCACAGGGACAGCCGATCAATCAGCCCCAGCATTTT	CASSQGQPINQPQHF
TRBD1	TRBV28	NA	15	TRBJ1-1	TGTGCCAGCAGTCATCCCAGGGGGCGTTTCGCTGAAGCTTTCTTT	CASSHPRGRFAEAFF
NA	TRBV15	NA	15	TRBJ2-7	TGTGCCACCAGCAGAGAAGATGCAGGGAAAGACGAGCAGTACTTC	CATSREDAGKDEQYF
NA	TRBV19	NA	16	TRBJ1-4	TGTGCCAGTAGCGAAAGGGGGGGGCTGGCTAATGAAAAACTGTTTTTT	CASSERGGLANEKLFF
TRBD1	TRBV25-1	NA	17	TRBJ2-1	TGTGCCAGCAGCCGAGACAGGGGTACTAGCTCCTACAATGAGCAGTTCTTC	CASSRDRGTSSYNEQFF
NA	TRBV14	NA	15	TRBJ2-1	TGTGCCAGCAGCCGGTTGGGGCTAGCGTACAATGAGCAGTTCTTC	CASSRLGLAYNEQFF
NA	TRBV30	NA	12	TRBJ1-1	TGTGCCTGGAACCATGGGGGGCCCGAAGCTTTCTTT	CAWNHGGPEAFF
NA	TRBV19	NA	13	TRBJ2-7	TGTGCCAGTAGTTACGGGGGAGCTAGAGAGCAGTACTTC	CASSYGGAREQYF
TRBD1	TRBV24-1	NA	16	TRBJ2-1	TGTGCCACCAGTGAGATTGTGGGACAGGGGAGGAATGAGCAGTTCTTC	CATSEIVGQGRNEQFF
NA	TRBV30	NA	14	TRBJ2-1	TGTGCCTGGAGTTTCGGACAAAGCTACAATGAGCAGTTCTTC	CAWSFGQSYNEQFF
NA	TRBV2	NA	15	TRBJ2-2	TGTGCCAGCAGGGAATCCCGACAGTTTACCGGGGAGCTGTTTTTT	CASRESRQFTGELFF
NA	TRBV11-3	NA	14	TRBJ2-7	TGTGCCAGCAGCCGCGGCAGGAGCTCCTACGAGCAGTACTTC	CASSRGRSSYEQYF
TRBD1	TRBV15	once	14	TRBJ1-2	TGTGCCACCAGCAGGGCGGGACAGGGGAGCGGCTACACCTTC	CATSRAGQGSGYTF
NA	TRBV18	NA	15	TRBJ1-2	TGTGCCAGCTCACGTACCCTCGGGACGGACTATGGCTACACCTTC	CASSRTLGTDYGYTF
TRBD2	TRBV6-7	NA	19	TRBJ2-1	TGTGCCAGCAGCCCTGGACTAGCGGGAACGATTAGCTCCTACAATGAGCAGTTCTTC	CASSPGLAGTISSYNEQFF
TRBD1	TRBV18	once	14	TRBJ2-3	TGTGCCAGCTCACGGACAGGGAGCACAGATACGCAGTATTTT	CASSRTGSTDTQYF
TRBD2	TRBV3-1/TRBV3-2	NA	14	TRBJ2-7	TGTGCCAGCAGCCCGGCTAGCGGGGGCTACGAGCAGTACTTC	CASSPASGGYEQYF
NA	TRBV30	NA	14	TRBJ2-7	TGTGCCTGGAGTGTATGGGACACCCCCTACGAGCAGTACTTC	CAWSVWDTPYEQYF
NA	TRBV2	NA	14	TRBJ1-6	TGTGCCAGCGCTCCGGGACGGTATAATTCACCCCTCCACTTT	CASAPGRYNSPLHF
NA	TRBV2	NA	14	TRBJ1-2	TGTGCCAGCAGCTCAAGCAGGGGTTCGACTGGCTACACCTTC	CASSSSRGSTGYTF
NA	TRBV5-5	once	17	TRBJ1-3	TGTGCCAGCAGCTTGGCGGGACGCCCGAGCTCTGGAAACACCATATATTTT	CASSLAGRPSSGNTIYF
NA	TRBV5-1	NA	17	TRBJ1-1	TGCGCCAGCAGCTTGGAGCGGGGCTTTCTGTGGGACACTGAAGCTTTCTTT	CASSLERGFLWDTEAFF
NA	TRBV7-9	once	16	TRBJ2-5	TGTGCCAGCAGCAGCACGGGACATCAGAAAGATGAGACCCAGTACTTC	CASSSTGHQKDETQYF
TRBD1	TRBV4-1	NA	15	TRBJ2-7	TGCGCCAGCAGCCAACCCGGACAGGGGGCCTACGAGCAGTACTTC	CASSQPGQGAYEQYF
TRBD2	TRBV2	NA	14	TRBJ2-3	TGTGCCAGCAGTATGAGGCGGGAGCCAGATACGCAGTATTTT	CASSMRREPDTQYF